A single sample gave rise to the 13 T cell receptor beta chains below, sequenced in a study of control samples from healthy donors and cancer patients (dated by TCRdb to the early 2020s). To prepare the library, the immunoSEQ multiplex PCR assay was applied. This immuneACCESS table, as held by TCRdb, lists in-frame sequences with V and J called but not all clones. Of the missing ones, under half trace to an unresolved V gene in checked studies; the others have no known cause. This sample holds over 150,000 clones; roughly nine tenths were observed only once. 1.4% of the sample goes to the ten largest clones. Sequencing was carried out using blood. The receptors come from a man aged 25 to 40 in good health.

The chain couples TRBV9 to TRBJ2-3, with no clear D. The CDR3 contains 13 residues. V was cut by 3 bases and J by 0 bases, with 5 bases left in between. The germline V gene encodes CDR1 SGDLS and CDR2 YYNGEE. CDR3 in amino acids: CASSGTSTDTQYF. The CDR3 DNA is TGTGCCAGCAGCGGAACTAGCACAGATACGCAGTATTTT.

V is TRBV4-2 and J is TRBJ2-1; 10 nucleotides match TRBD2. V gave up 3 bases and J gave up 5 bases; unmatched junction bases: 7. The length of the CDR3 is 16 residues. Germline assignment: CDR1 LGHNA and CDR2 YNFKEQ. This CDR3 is CASSHISGGLDNEQFF. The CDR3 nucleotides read TGTGCCAGCAGCCACATTAGCGGGGGGCTGGACAATGAGCAGTTCTTC.

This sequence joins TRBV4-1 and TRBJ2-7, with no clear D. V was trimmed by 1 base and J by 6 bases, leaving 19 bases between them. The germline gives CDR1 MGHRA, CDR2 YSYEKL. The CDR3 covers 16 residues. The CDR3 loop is CASSQAAQSLPGEQYF. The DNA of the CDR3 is TGCGCCAGCAGCCAAGCCGCCCAGAGCTTGCCCGGCGAGCAGTACTTC.

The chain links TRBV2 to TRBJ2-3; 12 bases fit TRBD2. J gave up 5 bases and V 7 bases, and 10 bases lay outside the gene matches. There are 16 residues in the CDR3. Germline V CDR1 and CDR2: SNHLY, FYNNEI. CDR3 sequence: CASNLLAGGAGDTQYF. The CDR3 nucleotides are TGTGCCAGCAACCTTCTAGCGGGGGGGGCCGGAGATACGCAGTATTTT.

The CDR3 region has the DNA TGTGCCAGCAGCTTAGGTTTGGTGGGCGGCAGTAGATCCGAAGCTTTCTTT. It translates to CASSLGLVGGSRSEAFF. The chain couples TRBV7-8 to TRBJ1-1; the D is unclear. Per the germline V gene, CDR1 is SGHVS and CDR2 is FQNEAQ. The CDR3 spans 17 residues. V was clipped by 1 base and J by 8 bases, with 23 bases between them.

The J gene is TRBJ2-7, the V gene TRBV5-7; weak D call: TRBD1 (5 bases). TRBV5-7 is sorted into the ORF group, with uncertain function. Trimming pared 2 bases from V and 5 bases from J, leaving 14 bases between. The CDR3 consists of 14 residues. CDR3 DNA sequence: TGTGCCAGCAGCTTCACGGGCAGGGTCCACGAGCAGTACTTC. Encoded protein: CASSFTGRVHEQYF.

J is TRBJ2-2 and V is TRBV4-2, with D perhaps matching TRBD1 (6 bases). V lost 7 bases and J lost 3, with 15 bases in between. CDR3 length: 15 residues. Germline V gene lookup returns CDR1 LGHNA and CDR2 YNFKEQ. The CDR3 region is CASTLGARDTGELFF. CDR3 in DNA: TGTGCCAGCACCCTGGGGGCGAGGGACACCGGGGAGCTGTTTTTT.

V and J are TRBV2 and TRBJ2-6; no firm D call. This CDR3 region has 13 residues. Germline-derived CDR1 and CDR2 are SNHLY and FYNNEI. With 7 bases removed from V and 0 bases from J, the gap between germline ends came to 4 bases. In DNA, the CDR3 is TGTGCCAGCAAGGACTCTGGGGCCAACGTCCTGACTTTC. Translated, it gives CASKDSGANVLTF.

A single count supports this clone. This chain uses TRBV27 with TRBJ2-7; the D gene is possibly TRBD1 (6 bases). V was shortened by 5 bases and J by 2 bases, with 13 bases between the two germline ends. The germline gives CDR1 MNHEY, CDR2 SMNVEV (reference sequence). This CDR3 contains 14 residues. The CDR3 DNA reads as TGTGCCAGCAGTACCCGGGACATCCCCTACGAGCAGTACTTC. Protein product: CASSTRDIPYEQYF.

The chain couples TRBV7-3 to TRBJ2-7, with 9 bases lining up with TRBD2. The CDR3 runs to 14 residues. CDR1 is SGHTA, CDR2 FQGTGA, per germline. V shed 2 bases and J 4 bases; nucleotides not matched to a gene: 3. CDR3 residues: CASSLAGGEYEQYF. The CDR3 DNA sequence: TGTGCCAGCAGCTTAGCGGGAGGGGAGTACGAGCAGTACTTC.

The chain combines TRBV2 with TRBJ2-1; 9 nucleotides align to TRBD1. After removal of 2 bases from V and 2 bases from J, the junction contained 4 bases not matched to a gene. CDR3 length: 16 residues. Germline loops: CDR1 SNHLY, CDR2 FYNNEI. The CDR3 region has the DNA TGTGCCAGCAGTGAATCAGGGACAGGGCCCTACAATGAGCAGTTCTTC. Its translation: CASSESGTGPYNEQFF.

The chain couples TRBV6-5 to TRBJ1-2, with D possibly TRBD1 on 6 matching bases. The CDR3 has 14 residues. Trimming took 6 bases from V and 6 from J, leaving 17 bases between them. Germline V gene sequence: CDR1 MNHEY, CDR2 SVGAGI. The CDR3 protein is CASRAKGGGDGYTF. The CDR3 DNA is TGTGCCAGCAGGGCAAAGGGGGGTGGCGATGGCTACACCTTC.

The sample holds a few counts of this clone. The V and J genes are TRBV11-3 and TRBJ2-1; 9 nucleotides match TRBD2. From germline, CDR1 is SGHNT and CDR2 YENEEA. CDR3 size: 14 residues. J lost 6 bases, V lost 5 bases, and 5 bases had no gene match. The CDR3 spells CASSPREGINEQFF. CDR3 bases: TGTGCCAGCAGCCCGCGGGAGGGCATCAATGAGCAGTTCTTC.